A selection of T cell receptor beta chains follows, all from one sample in a study of blood T cell repertoires in COVID-19. TCRdb's table, derived via immunoSEQ multiplex PCR, lists solely in-frame clones and lacks some. The sample contains about 98,000 clones, approximately 92% of which appear only once. The source material was peripheral blood. Every receptor here comes from a woman aged 45-65 years with COVID-19, enrolled during active disease. Both conserved end residues are part of each CDR3. Each record gives: D gene, clone size, J gene, V gene, CDR3 DNA, CDR3 protein. D genes are given only for firm matches. Size is stated for part of the rows, as once, few or many counts, or as a class when the clone is expanded.

TRBD1 | NA | TRBJ1-1 | TRBV5-8 | TGTGCCAGCAGCTCCCCCCGGCAGGGGGCGCTAATCGAGGCTTTCTTT | CASSSPRQGALIEAFF
TRBD1 | NA | TRBJ1-2 | TRBV15 | TGTGCCACCAGCCTAGGGGGACAGGGGAACTATGGCTACACCTTC | CATSLGGQGNYGYTF
NA | NA | TRBJ1-2 | TRBV6-5 | TGTGCCAGCAGAACCACTGGTTATGGCTACACCTTC | CASRTTGYGYTF
NA | once | TRBJ2-1 | TRBV19 | TGTGCCAGTAGTATGGGTTCGGCAGGCTCCTACAATGAGCAGTTCTTC | CASSMGSAGSYNEQFF
NA | NA | TRBJ1-2 | TRBV14 | TGTGCCAGCAGCCAAGTGGAGTCTAGTGGCTACACCTTC | CASSQVESSGYTF
NA | few | TRBJ2-7 | TRBV5-1 | TGCGCCAGCAGCTGGTCCGGGTTTTCGGGCGAGCAGTACTTC | CASSWSGFSGEQYF
NA | NA | TRBJ2-2 | TRBV9 | TGTGCCAGCAGCGTAGAATTAACCGGGGAGCTGTTTTTT | CASSVELTGELFF
NA | NA | TRBJ1-1 | TRBV5-1 | TGCGCCAGCAGCTTGGATGGACACCAGAACACTGAAGCTTTCTTT | CASSLDGHQNTEAFF
TRBD1 | NA | TRBJ1-6 | TRBV5-6 | TGTGCCAGCAGCTGGGGGGACAGGGTGATATCACCCCTCCACTTT | CASSWGDRVISPLHF
TRBD1 | NA | TRBJ1-2 | TRBV2 | TGTGCCAGCAGTGAAGAACAGGGGGCGCTTGAGAGTGGCTACACCTTC | CASSEEQGALESGYTF
NA | NA | TRBJ1-5 | TRBV28 | TGTGCCAGCAGTTTGGCCGGGACTGACCTTAGCAATCAGCCCCAGCATTTT | CASSLAGTDLSNQPQHF
TRBD1 | NA | TRBJ1-2 | TRBV19 | TGTGCCAGTAGCCGGGACAGGGGGCTCTATGGCTACACCTTC | CASSRDRGLYGYTF
TRBD1 | NA | TRBJ1-1 | TRBV6-5 | TGTGCCAGCAGTTACCAGGGGGCTCCCAACACTGAAGCTTTCTTT | CASSYQGAPNTEAFF
TRBD2 | NA | TRBJ2-3 | TRBV14 | TGTGCCAGCAGCCTGCCGGGGGGGGATACGCAGTATTTT | CASSLPGGDTQYF
NA | NA | TRBJ1-3 | TRBV12-5 | TGTGCTTGTAGATCTTTGCGCTCTGGAAACACCATATATTTT | CACRSLRSGNTIYF
TRBD1 | NA | TRBJ2-3 | TRBV12-5 | TGTGCTAGTGGTCCGGGACAGGCTTCAGATACGCAGTATTTT | CASGPGQASDTQYF
NA | NA | TRBJ1-5 | TRBV15 | TGTGCCACCAGCAGAGAACTCCGGCCCCAGCATTTT | CATSRELRPQHF
NA | once | TRBJ2-1 | TRBV7-2 | TGTGCCAGCAGCTTAGCGACAGTAGGTGAGCAGTTCTTC | CASSLATVGEQFF
TRBD1 | NA | TRBJ1-4 | TRBV6-4 | TGTGCCAGCAGTGCTTCCGGGACAGGGGACGAAAAACTGTTTTTT | CASSASGTGDEKLFF
NA | few | TRBJ1-2 | TRBV2 | TGTGCCAGCAGGGCGGTGAACTATGGCTACACCTTC | CASRAVNYGYTF
TRBD1 | NA | TRBJ2-3 | TRBV2 | TGTGCCAGACGCCGACCCGGGACAGGGGATTCAGATACGCAGTATTTT | CARRRPGTGDSDTQYF
TRBD2 | NA | TRBJ2-1 | TRBV15 | TGTGCCACCAGCAGAAACTCGCGGGGGGGCTCCTACAATGAGCAGTTCTTC | CATSRNSRGGSYNEQFF
NA | NA | TRBJ2-2 | TRBV12-3/TRBV12-4 | TGTGCCAGCAGCCCACAGGCCACCGGGGAGCTGTTTTTT | CASSPQATGELFF
NA | NA | TRBJ1-2 | TRBV19 | TGTGCCAGTGGGCGGGACTCTAATGGCTACACCTTC | CASGRDSNGYTF
NA | NA | TRBJ2-1 | TRBV10-1 | TGCGCCAGCAGCGGGGTGGGGTCCTACAATGAGCAGTTCTTC | CASSGVGSYNEQFF
TRBD1 | NA | TRBJ1-2 | TRBV3-1/TRBV3-2 | TGTGCCAGCACCTACAGGGGATCTAACGGCTACACCTTC | CASTYRGSNGYTF
NA | NA | TRBJ2-5 | TRBV5-4 | TGTGCCAGCAGCCGCCCGGACAGCTACGTACAAGAGACCCAGTACTTC | CASSRPDSYVQETQYF
NA | NA | TRBJ2-5 | TRBV5-1 | TGCGCCAGCAGAAGACTAGTCGGCGAGACCCAGTACTTC | CASRRLVGETQYF
NA | NA | TRBJ1-2 | TRBV3-1/TRBV3-2 | TGTGCCAGCAGCCAAGAGATAGGGAGGGACGGCTACACCTTC | CASSQEIGRDGYTF
TRBD1 | NA | TRBJ1-5 | TRBV7-2 | TGTGCCAGCAGCTTAGCGAGGGGGACAGCTTATAGCAATCAGCCCCAGCATTTT | CASSLARGTAYSNQPQHF
TRBD1 | NA | TRBJ2-2 | TRBV5-1 | TGCGCCAGCAGCTTGGAGGGGGCGCCCGCCGGGGAGCTGTTTTTT | CASSLEGAPAGELFF
NA | NA | TRBJ1-6 | TRBV12-5 | TGTGCTAGTAGCAGGGTGGTAACGAGCCGATCACCCCTCCACTTT | CASSRVVTSRSPLHF
NA | NA | TRBJ1-4 | TRBV9 | TGTGCCAGCGGTCGGGATCGGGAGAATGAAAAACTGTTTTTT | CASGRDRENEKLFF
TRBD1 | once | TRBJ1-1 | TRBV19 | TGTGCCAGTAGCACCGGGACAGGGAAAACTGAAGCTTTCTTT | CASSTGTGKTEAFF